The source of this TCR beta chain is a study of blood T cell repertoires in COVID-19. CDR1 and CDR2 from the germline V gene are KGHSH and LQKENI. Trimming took 4 bases from V and 3 from J, leaving 15 bases between them. The CDR3 runs to 15 residues. The authors' processing: Quantification of nucleated cells was approximated via reference gene primer amplification. Repertoires were generated with immunoSEQ multiplex PCR, while TCRdb's copy carries only in-frame clones and drops some. That table supplies the V and J calls and clone size; D and trimming were determined from the DNA. This sample carries about 220,000 clones, approximately 79% of them seen once, and the ten largest clones take 5.1%.

Input material: peripheral blood. J is TRBJ1-2 and V is TRBV18; D ambiguous. This sequence was found in a human donor in a cohort sampled during active COVID-19. The CDR3 here is CASSLKAYADYGYTF. CDR3 sequence (DNA): TGTGCCAGCTCACTAAAGGCTTATGCGGACTATGGCTACACCTTC.